These 20 T cell receptor beta chains came from one sample sequenced in a study of blood T cell repertoires in COVID-19. Libraries were prepared by immunoSEQ multiplex PCR; TCRdb keeps only in-frame clonotypes and omits some of them. The sample carries just over 350,000 clones, 80% to 90% recorded once. The sequenced sample was peripheral blood. The receptors here all came from an older woman with COVID-19, enrolled during active disease.

This clone appeared once. V gene TRBV24-1 combines with J gene TRBJ1-2; the D gene is possibly TRBD1 (6 bases). Per the germline V gene, CDR1 is KGHDR and CDR2 is SFDVKD. The V end was cut by 2 bases, the J end by 4 bases, with 10 bases between. The CDR3 totals 14 residues. CDR3 in amino acids: CATSDSDSSYGYTF. For the CDR3, the DNA is TGTGCCACCAGTGATTCGGACAGTTCCTATGGCTACACCTTC.

This sequence joins TRBV27 and TRBJ1-2; no reliable D call. V lost 2 bases and J lost 4, with 20 bases in between. The CDR3 is 17 amino acids. Germline lookup yields CDR1 MNHEY and CDR2 SMNVEV (reference sequence). The CDR3 nucleotides are TGTGCCAGCAGTTTAGGAGGGAGTATTCCTAACTTCTATGGCTACACCTTC. Translation gives CASSLGGSIPNFYGYTF.

In this sample, this clone turned up once. The chain couples TRBV11-3 to TRBJ2-5; the D gene is possibly TRBD2 (6 bases). The CDR3 length is 15 residues. The germline V gene has CDR1 SGHNT and CDR2 YENEEA. V lost 1 base and J 1 base, leaving 10 bases between the germline ends. CDR3 protein: CASSLGDSGQETQYF. As DNA, the CDR3 is TGTGCCAGCAGCTTAGGTGATAGCGGCCAAGAGACCCAGTACTTC.

In this sample, this clone turned up a few times. The V call is TRBV4-1, the J call TRBJ2-1; unclear D gene. CDR1 is MGHRA, CDR2 YSYEKL, per germline. The CDR3 contains 14 residues. The ends were cut back, 0 bases at V and 8 bases at J, with 11 bases in the middle. This CDR3 reads CASSQDYASDEQFF. The CDR3 DNA reads TGCGCCAGCAGCCAAGATTACGCATCGGATGAGCAGTTCTTC.

This clone has only one observation. The chain joins TRBV9 to TRBJ1-2, with 9 bases identical to TRBD1. J was trimmed by 7 bases and V by 0 bases; bases with no gene match: 7. Germline loops: CDR1 SGDLS, CDR2 YYNGEE. CDR3 length: 15 residues. In DNA form, the CDR3 reads TGTGCCAGCAGCGTAGCCACAGGGGGCGCGTTTGGCTACACCTTC. It translates to CASSVATGGAFGYTF.

The chain is built from TRBV25-1 and TRBJ2-7; 12 bases map to TRBD2. Trimming at V came to 4 bases and at J to 2 bases, leaving 9 bases not matched to a gene. Germline V lookup: CDR1 MGHDK, CDR2 SYGVNS. The CDR3 has 17 amino acids. CDR3: CASSVGASSGGAYEQYF. CDR3 in DNA: TGTGCCAGCAGTGTGGGGGCCTCTAGCGGGGGGGCCTACGAGCAGTACTTC.

V usage is TRBV30 and J usage is TRBJ1-6, with D possibly being TRBD1 (6 bases). The CDR3 is 13 amino acids. The V end lost 0 bases, the J end lost 7 bases, and 7 bases lay between the germline ends. Germline V gives CDR1 GTSNPN, CDR2 SVGIG (reference sequence). CDR3: CAWSVDSNSPLHF. Here the CDR3 DNA reads TGTGCCTGGAGTGTGGACAGCAATTCACCCCTCCACTTT.

The V call is TRBV14, the J call TRBJ1-2, with D uncertain. There are 12 residues in the CDR3. Trimming took 1 base from V and 4 from J, leaving 4 bases between them. Germline-derived CDR1 and CDR2 are SGHDN and FVKESK. The CDR3 protein is CASSQAGYGYTF. In DNA, the CDR3 is TGTGCCAGCAGCCAAGCCGGCTATGGCTACACCTTC.

For the CDR3, the DNA is TGTGCCAGCAGCTCCCCGGGACAAGAGACCCAGTACTTC. Its translation: CASSSPGQETQYF. This sequence joins TRBV7-6 and TRBJ2-5; tentative D call: TRBD2 (5 bases). Between the trimmed V and J ends, which lost 4 bases and 2 bases, there was a span of 8 bases. CDR3 length equals 13 residues. Germline lookup yields CDR1 SGHVS and CDR2 FNYEAQ.

The sample holds one count of this clone. J is TRBJ1-1 and V is TRBV6-5; maybe TRBD1 (5 bases). Germline assignment: CDR1 MNHEY and CDR2 SVGAGI. The CDR3 totals 13 residues. The V end lost 2 bases, the J end lost 7 bases, and 11 bases lay between the germline ends. CDR3 coding DNA: TGTGCCAGCAGTTACGCAGGGCAGGATGAAGCTTTCTTT. It codes for CASSYAGQDEAFF.

The chain has TRBV7-3 and TRBJ2-2, with 8 bases matching TRBD2. The germline V gene encodes CDR1 SGHTA and CDR2 FQGTGA. After removal of 1 base from V and 7 bases from J, the junction contained 5 bases not matched to a gene. CDR3 size: 15 residues. Written as DNA, the CDR3 is TGTGCCAGCAGCTTAATGAGCGGGGGAAACGGGGAGCTGTTTTTT. Translating gives CASSLMSGGNGELFF.

This clone was observed a handful of times. The chain recombines TRBV28 with TRBJ2-2; the D gene is possibly TRBD1 (6 bases). This CDR3 has 16 residues. Germline V lookup: CDR1 MDHEN, CDR2 SYDVKM. The V and J ends lost 3 bases and 1 base respectively, with 12 bases between them. CDR3 loop: CASSFTGSGNTGELFF. CDR3 sequence (DNA): TGTGCCAGCAGTTTTACAGGGTCGGGGAACACCGGGGAGCTGTTTTTT.

The count of this clone is one. J is TRBJ1-2 and V is TRBV7-9; 10 nucleotides align to TRBD1. V gave up 5 bases and J gave up 3 bases; unmatched junction bases: 3. This CDR3 has 14 amino acids. CDR1 is SEHNR and CDR2 is FQNEAQ in the germline V gene (reference sequence). CDR3 nucleotides: TGTGCCAGCAGCCGACAGGGGGCGGACTATGGCTACACCTTC. As protein: CASSRQGADYGYTF.

CDR3: CASRGGRTDTQYF. CDR3 DNA sequence: TGTGCCAGCCGGGGGGGCCGAACAGATACGCAGTATTTT. V and J are TRBV5-4 and TRBJ2-3; 8 bases match TRBD2. Germline V gives CDR1 SGHNT, CDR2 YYREEE (reference sequence). The V and J ends lost 7 bases and 3 bases, in that order; junction bases with no gene match: 4. This CDR3 has 13 amino acids.

This clone appeared a few times. This chain connects TRBV27 to TRBJ1-2; 7 bases are shared with TRBD1. The germline V gene has CDR1 MNHEY and CDR2 SMNVEV (reference sequence). Trimming removed 6 bases from V and 4 bases from J; junction bases left unmatched: 11. CDR3 size: 15 residues. In DNA form, the CDR3 reads TGTGCCAGCAGCGCCCACCCCCAGGGGGGCTATGGCTACACCTTC. The encoded protein is CASSAHPQGGYGYTF.

This clone was counted a few times. The chain has TRBV18 and TRBJ1-1; D perhaps matches TRBD1 (5 bases). Germline-derived CDR1 and CDR2 are KGHSH and LQKENI. V was trimmed by 0 bases and J by 0 bases, leaving 11 bases between them. The CDR3 has 16 residues. The CDR3 protein is CASSPPAYRMNTEAFF. CDR3 DNA sequence: TGTGCCAGCTCACCACCTGCTTACAGGATGAACACTGAAGCTTTCTTT.

The rearrangement uses TRBV7-4 and TRBJ2-3; 11 bases agree with TRBD2. This CDR3 spans 18 amino acids. V lost 5 bases to trimming and J lost 3 bases; unmatched junction nucleotides: 13. Per the germline V gene, CDR1 is SGHVT and CDR2 is SQSDAQ. The chain's CDR3 is CASSRRRVAGGMTDTQYF. The CDR3 DNA reads TGTGCCAGCAGCCGCCGCCGGGTAGCGGGGGGGATGACAGATACGCAGTATTTT. Complete variable domain (other parts from reference TRBV7-4 and TRBJ2-3): GAGVSQSPRYKVAKRGRDVALRCDSISGHVTLYWYRQTLGQGSEVLTYSQSDAQRDKSGRPSGRFSAERPERSVSTLKIQRTEQGDSAVYLCASSRRRVAGGMTDTQYFGPGTRLTVL.

CDR3 DNA sequence: TGTGCCAGCAGCTTTGGGGGGGCAAGCACCGGGGAGCTGTTTTTT. It codes for CASSFGGASTGELFF. This chain links TRBV11-2 with TRBJ2-2; possibly TRBD2 for D (7 bases). V was clipped by 3 bases and J by 4 bases, with 12 bases between them. The CDR3 is 15 residues long. The germline gives CDR1 SGHAT, CDR2 FQNNGV.

The chain is built from TRBV7-9 and TRBJ1-2; D is uncertain. The germline gives CDR1 SEHNR, CDR2 FQNEAQ (reference sequence). V was shortened by 4 bases and J by 3 bases, with 18 bases between the two germline ends. The CDR3 runs 16 residues. Here the CDR3 DNA reads TGTGCCAGCAGCTCAACCGCCCCGTCTCGGTACTATGGCTACACCTTC. It specifies CASSSTAPSRYYGYTF.

The sample holds one count of this clone. J is TRBJ2-5 and V is TRBV7-9, with D possibly being TRBD2 (5 bases). V was pared by 1 base and J by 0 bases, with 9 bases between. CDR3 size: 15 residues. Looked up from germline, CDR1 is SEHNR and CDR2 is FQNEAQ (reference sequence). The CDR3 DNA follows: TGTGCCAGCAGCTTAGGTAGGAGGAACCAAGAGACCCAGTACTTC. This translates into CASSLGRRNQETQYF.